This T cell receptor beta chain was identified during a study of PD-1 blockade in classical Hodgkin lymphoma (TCRdb year 2020). Regarding the study in general: Nivolumab dosing was 3 mg/kg intravenously every 2 weeks, continuing until either disease progression or unacceptable toxicity. The study used TCR beta sequencing and CyTOF to define a peripheral blood immune signature of response to PD-1 blockade in classical Hodgkin lymphoma.

About this clone: The antigen it binds to is not known. Base qualities were left out, and no much larger clone turns up one base away.

The Qiagen DNeasy kit was used to extract genomic DNA from unsorted PBMCs and from the negatively selected CD4+ and CD8+ fractions. Using primers that anneal to V and J segments, immunoSEQ multiplex PCR amplified the TCR beta CDR3 regions. A synthetic immune receptor repertoire was used to minimize amplification bias, and any remaining bias was removed computationally after sequencing. As for the original processing: Repertoire diversity was quantified as the Shannon entropy index using custom Python scripts. Unsorted, CD4+ and CD8+ repertoires were analyzed separately, except for combined analyses in which CD4+ and CD8+ sequences were merged in silico. A clone was considered expanded if an increase in frequency of at least 2-fold after treatment relative to C1D1 was found, and a pseudocount of 0.5 was applied to clones undetected at baseline. Clones with 0 or 1 copy at C1D1 were classified as singleton clones, and clones with 2 or more copies were classified as non-singleton clones. By matching protein sequences in sorted samples from the same patient, clones expanded in unsorted samples were annotated as CD4+, CD8+ or unknown. Diversity changes from C1D1 to C4D1 were tested in paired samples using Wilcoxon tests. TCRdb's version of the immuneACCESS table is confined to in-frame rearrangements and falls short of the full clone set. An unresolved V gene accounts for under half of the shortfall where checked; the remainder is of unknown origin. That table gives V, J and clone size, and the DNA gave D and trimming. For this sample the table gives around 40,000 clones, of which around 80% were detected only once. Of the sample, 13% falls within the top ten clones.

The CDR3, from cysteine to phenylalanine, totals 14 residues. Of the read, only the CDR3 DNA is kept; its 42 bases are in frame from base 1. V is cut by 2 bases and J by 3 bases, and the space between the germline ends is 8 bases. CDR1 and CDR2 are drawn from the germline V gene: SGHDN, FVKESK. Broader findings and caveats from the paper: By C4D1, a significant rise was seen in CD4+ TCR diversity but not in CD8+ TCR diversity (p=0.0027 vs p=0.16), and the rise was most apparent among complete responders (p=0.02). The study was restricted to a single clinical trial cohort, and the causes of repertoire differences, possibly disease activity or prior therapy, were left undefined. Among trial patients, those achieving complete response had baseline diversity similar to that of newly diagnosed patients, while diversity was significantly lower in partial responders and progressors. Baseline TCR diversity was reported to be lower in newly diagnosed patients than in healthy donors, and even lower in relapsed/refractory patients. Lower diversity was observed in patients in whom nivolumab was started less than 1 year after ASCT, and these patients were excluded from later analyses so that confounding by immune reconstitution would be avoided.

The sample's time point label is to be understood as: cycle 1 day 1 (C1D1), immediately before nivolumab initiation. All trial patients had relapsed after autologous stem cell transplantation, with cohorts A, B and C differing in prior brentuximab vedotin exposure. The trial cohort included around 60 patients with relapsed/refractory classical Hodgkin lymphoma, and each patient had a best overall response of complete response, partial response or progressive disease. In the multi-cohort phase II CheckMate 205 trial, trial patients received single-agent nivolumab. An independent review committee assessed best overall response using the 2007 International Working Group response criteria. Trial PBMCs were collected immediately before nivolumab initiation (C1D1) and during therapy at cycle 2 day 1 and cycle 4 day 1. After peripheral blood was drawn into 8 mL Vacutainer Cell Preparation Tubes, PBMCs were isolated by centrifugation and then cryopreserved.

This clonotype was obtained from a human donor with classical Hodgkin lymphoma. The chain is assembled from TRBV14 and TRBJ1-5; TRBD1 could be the D gene, as 5 bases match. The sample here was peripheral blood mononuclear cells (PBMCs), taken at baseline. The DNA is TGTGCCAGCAGCCAATTGGGGGTCAATCAGCCCCAGCATTTT. This is translated as CASSQLGVNQPQHF.